The rows below give T cell receptor beta chains drawn from one sample of a study of pediatric ulcerative colitis. Profiling relied on immunoSEQ multiplex PCR, and the TCRdb table lists in-frame clones only, not all of them. The data contain 60,000 or so clones, around 80% of them singletons. Specimen: blood. The receptors were sampled from a boy younger than 18 with moderate ulcerative colitis. The CDR3 runs from the conserved cysteine through the conserved F or W. D genes are given only for firm matches. Size tells how often a clone was seen (once, few, many) or the class of an expanded clone, and some rows leave it out.

J gene | clone size | V gene | D gene | CDR3 DNA | CDR3 protein
TRBJ1-1 | NA | TRBV6-1 | NA | TGTGCCAGCAGTGAATTGGCGGTTGAAGCTTTCTTT | CASSELAVEAFF
TRBJ1-4 | NA | TRBV6-5 | NA | TGTGCCAGCAGTTGGCGACGGAAGGGAGGTGAAAAACTGTTTTTT | CASSWRRKGGEKLFF
TRBJ1-6 | NA | TRBV6-5 | NA | TGTGCCAGCAGGAAATCGGGACACTATAATTCACCCCTCCACTTT | CASRKSGHYNSPLHF
TRBJ2-7 | NA | TRBV13 | TRBD1 | TGTGCCAGCAGCTTAACCCCCGGGACAGGGCTACCCCCCTCCTACGAGCAGTACTTC | CASSLTPGTGLPPSYEQYF
TRBJ2-6 | NA | TRBV27 | NA | TGTGCCAGTAGCTTTGAAGGCTCTGGGGCCAACGTCCTGACTTTC | CASSFEGSGANVLTF
TRBJ1-2 | NA | TRBV11-2 | NA | TGTGCCAGCAGCTCCCGGTGGGTTAACTATGGCTACACCTTC | CASSSRWVNYGYTF
TRBJ1-2 | once | TRBV6-1 | NA | TGTGCCAGCAGGCCCGCGACAGAGGGGGGCTACACCTTC | CASRPATEGGYTF
TRBJ2-7 | NA | TRBV14 | TRBD1 | TGTGCCAGCAGCCCAGCAGAACACAGGGGGGCCGAGCAGTACTTC | CASSPAEHRGAEQYF
TRBJ1-1 | NA | TRBV10-3 | NA | TGTGCCATCAGTGACACGGGGAACACTGAAGCTTTCTTT | CAISDTGNTEAFF
TRBJ1-1 | NA | TRBV5-4 | TRBD1 | TGTGCCAGCAGCTTGGGGGCCTACAGGGGGCGAAGCACTGAAGCTTTCTTT | CASSLGAYRGRSTEAFF
TRBJ1-2 | NA | TRBV11-2 | NA | TGTGCCAGCAGCAAAAGGTTGGGGGTAGCGTCTGGCTACACCTTC | CASSKRLGVASGYTF
TRBJ2-3 | NA | TRBV7-6 | NA | TGTGCCAGCAGCTCTGGAGTCACAGATACGCAGTATTTT | CASSSGVTDTQYF
TRBJ2-7 | NA | TRBV12-5 | NA | TGTGCTAGTGGTTTCCGGGGCGAGCAGTACTTC | CASGFRGEQYF
TRBJ2-7 | NA | TRBV15 | NA | TGTGCCACCAGCAGAGATGACACCCGGCGCTACGAGCAGTACTTC | CATSRDDTRRYEQYF
TRBJ2-7 | NA | TRBV2 | TRBD2 | TGTGCCAGCAGTGAAGCAGACGTTCTAGCGGGAGTGGGCTACGAGCAGTACTTC | CASSEADVLAGVGYEQYF
TRBJ1-5 | NA | TRBV5-6 | NA | TGTGCCAGCAGCTTATACGAGAGCAATCAGCCCCAGCATTTT | CASSLYESNQPQHF
TRBJ2-1 | NA | TRBV10-3 | NA | TGTGCCATCAGTGAACCGGACTTGTACACCTGGCACGATGACAATGAGCAGTTCTTC | CAISEPDLYTWHDDNEQFF
TRBJ2-1 | NA | TRBV5-4 | TRBD1 | TGTGCCAGCAGCGGAACCCGGGACAGGGGGCGCAATGAGCAGTTCTTC | CASSGTRDRGRNEQFF
TRBJ1-5 | few | TRBV5-1 | NA | TGCGCCAGCAGCTTTTCGGGGAACCAGCCCCAGCATTTT | CASSFSGNQPQHF
TRBJ2-3 | NA | TRBV7-2 | TRBD1 | TGTGCCAGCAGCTTAAGGACAGGGGTTACAGATACGCAGTATTTT | CASSLRTGVTDTQYF
TRBJ1-5 | once | TRBV7-2 | TRBD1 | TGTGCCAGCAGCTACTATGCAGGGGGCAGCAATCAGCCCCAGCATTTT | CASSYYAGGSNQPQHF
TRBJ1-5 | NA | TRBV5-6 | NA | TGTGCCAGCAGCTTGTCCCCGGCGGAAAATCAGCCCCAGCATTTT | CASSLSPAENQPQHF
TRBJ2-5 | NA | TRBV2 | NA | TGTGCCAGCAGGGCGGAGACCCAGTACTTC | CASRAETQYF
TRBJ1-1 | few | TRBV6-5 | NA | TGTGCCAGCAGTTACCGGCGATTGAACACTGAAGCTTTCTTT | CASSYRRLNTEAFF
TRBJ1-1 | NA | TRBV15 | TRBD1 | TGTGCCACCAGCAGAGGACAGGGGAACACTGAAGCTTTCTTT | CATSRGQGNTEAFF
TRBJ2-5 | NA | TRBV7-6 | TRBD2 | TGTGCCAGCAGCCGACTGGGGACTAGCGGCATCCAAGAGACCCAGTACTTC | CASSRLGTSGIQETQYF
TRBJ1-1 | NA | TRBV12-5 | NA | TGTGCTAGTGGTTTGGTACTGCAGGGTAACACTGAAGCTTTCTTT | CASGLVLQGNTEAFF
TRBJ1-2 | NA | TRBV19 | TRBD1 | TGTGCCAGTAGCAGACAGGGGATCAATCTTGGGGGCTACACCTTC | CASSRQGINLGGYTF
TRBJ2-7 | NA | TRBV25-1 | NA | TGTGCCAGCAGTGACCAGAGCTACGAGCAGTACTTC | CASSDQSYEQYF
TRBJ2-3 | few | TRBV2 | NA | TGTGCCAGCAGTGAGCCGCCCACAGATACGCAGTATTTT | CASSEPPTDTQYF
TRBJ1-5 | few | TRBV4-2 | NA | TGTGCCAGCAGCCAAGAGGGCCAGCAGCCCCAGCATTTT | CASSQEGQQPQHF
TRBJ2-1 | NA | TRBV30 | NA | TGTGCCTGGGGAAGCGGTCGGGGTGAGCAGTTCTTC | CAWGSGRGEQFF
TRBJ1-1 | NA | TRBV27 | TRBD1 | TGTGCCAGTTTGGACAGGGTGAACACTGAAGCTTTCTTT | CASLDRVNTEAFF
TRBJ1-1 | NA | TRBV7-2 | NA | TGTGCCAGCAGCCCAGGGACGGGGAGAAACACTGAAGCTTTCTTT | CASSPGTGRNTEAFF
TRBJ2-3 | NA | TRBV4-2 | NA | TGTGCCAGCAGCCAGAATCTCGTGGGCCTCGGCACAGATACGCAGTATTTT | CASSQNLVGLGTDTQYF
TRBJ2-1 | NA | TRBV30 | TRBD2 | TGTGCCTGGAGTGTCCTAGCGGGAGGAGGTGAGCAGTTCTTC | CAWSVLAGGGEQFF
TRBJ2-7 | NA | TRBV11-2 | TRBD1 | TGTGCCAGCAGCCCAAGACCTGGGGGACAGGGGGCGGGCGAGCAGTACTTC | CASSPRPGGQGAGEQYF
TRBJ2-1 | NA | TRBV4-1 | NA | TGCGCCAGCAGCCAAGATATGATAGGGGAAACGGACTACAATGAGCAGTTCTTC | CASSQDMIGETDYNEQFF
TRBJ1-4 | NA | TRBV29-1 | TRBD1 | TGCAGCGTTTCGGCAGGGGGCATTGAAAAACTGTTTTTT | CSVSAGGIEKLFF
TRBJ1-3 | NA | TRBV9 | NA | TGTGCCAGCAGCCCACGGACGACCTCTGGAAACACCATATATTTT | CASSPRTTSGNTIYF